Listed below are T cell receptor beta chains from one sample, sequenced in a study of regulatory T cells in long-lasting Graves disease. TCRdb reprocessed the multiplex PCR reads via MiXCR and lists one record per CDR3 protein. This sample has roughly 500,000 distinct CDR3 sequences, with less than 15% found just once. This sample was shared with a second study, whose subject was T cells in Graves' hyperthyroidism and ophthalmopathy.

This specimen was peripheral blood mononuclear cells (PBMCs), taken at new diagnosis, from a patient treated with antithyroid drugs. These receptors were collected from a man aged 25 to 40 with Graves disease. CDR3s include the opening cysteine and the closing phenylalanine or tryptophan. The D gene is left open where the match is weak. Expanded clones are given a class, and other clones once, few, many or no size at all.

d_call	v_call	j_call	clone_size	cdr3_nt	cdr3_aa
.	TRBV10-3	TRBJ2-7	.	TGTGCCATCAGTTCTCCCTACGAGCAGTACTTC	CAISSPYEQYF
.	TRBV6-2/TRBV6-3	TRBJ2-1	.	TGTGCCAGCAGTTCATTTGGGACTGGGAATGAGCAGTTCTTC	CASSSFGTGNEQFF
.	TRBV18	TRBJ1-2	.	TGTGCCAGCTCACCAACGGGTGGGTCTAACTATGGCTACACCTTC	CASSPTGGSNYGYTF
TRBD2	TRBV6-2/TRBV6-3	TRBJ2-5	.	TGTGCCAGCAGGGCTCCTAGCGGGAGGAAAAAGCGAGAGACCCAGTACTTC	CASRAPSGRKKRETQYF
.	TRBV2	TRBJ2-7	many	TGTGCCAGCAGTGAACTGGACACATTGAGGGAGCAGTACTTC	CASSELDTLREQYF
.	TRBV3-1	TRBJ2-3	many	TGTGCCAGCAGCCAGGACCCTATGAAGGATACGCAGTATTTT	CASSQDPMKDTQYF
TRBD2	TRBV10-2	TRBJ2-2	.	TGCGCCAGCAGTGAGTTTAGCGGGAGATTTATGGACGGGGAGCTGTTTTTT	CASSEFSGRFMDGELFF
.	TRBV29-1	TRBJ2-2	many	TGCAGCGTTGTTTCGGAGAACGGGGAGCTGTTTTTT	CSVVSENGELFF
.	TRBV6-2/TRBV6-3	TRBJ1-5	.	TGTGCCAGCAGCCCACAGGTCTATAGCAATCAGCCCCAGCATTTT	CASSPQVYSNQPQHF
.	TRBV6-1	TRBJ1-1	.	TGTGCCAGCCACATGAACACTGAAGCTTTCTTT	CASHMNTEAFF
TRBD1	TRBV5-1	TRBJ2-1	few	TGCGCCAGCAGCTTTTTACAGGGGGCCTACAATGAGCAGTTCTTC	CASSFLQGAYNEQFF
.	TRBV5-1	TRBJ2-4	few	TGCGCCAGCAGCTCCGGGGATTTTGAGGGGAACATTCAGTACTTC	CASSSGDFEGNIQYF
TRBD2	TRBV12-3/TRBV12-4	TRBJ2-7	.	TGTGCCAGCAGCCCTCACGGGACTAGCGGGAGGGGAGCACCCCACGAGCAGTACTTC	CASSPHGTSGRGAPHEQYF
.	TRBV20-1	TRBJ1-3	.	TGCAGTGCTCCGGACGACCGCGGAAACACCATATATTTT	CSAPDDRGNTIYF
TRBD2	TRBV12-3/TRBV12-4	TRBJ2-1	many	TGTGCCAGCACCCCTATGTCTAGCGGGAGCTACAATGAGCAGTTCTTC	CASTPMSSGSYNEQFF
.	TRBV5-1	TRBJ1-4	few	TGCGCCAGCAGCTTAAGACCAGGAGATAGAATACTTCCGGATGAAAAACTGTTTTTT	CASSLRPGDRILPDEKLFF
TRBD2	TRBV6-2/TRBV6-3	TRBJ2-7	many	TGTGCCAGCAGAGTGATAGGGACTAGCGGTTTCTACGAGCAGTACTTC	CASRVIGTSGFYEQYF
.	TRBV29-1	TRBJ2-3	.	TGCAGCGTTGATGGCCCCACAGATACGCAGTATTTT	CSVDGPTDTQYF
TRBD2	TRBV29-1	TRBJ2-5	many	TGCAGCGTTGACGGGAGGACGACCCAAGAGACCCAGTACTTC	CSVDGRTTQETQYF
TRBD2	TRBV5-1	TRBJ2-1	many	TGTGCCAGCAGCTCCGGGACTAGCTCCTACAATGAGCAGTTCTTC	CASSSGTSSYNEQFF
.	TRBV29-1	TRBJ2-7	few	TGCAGCGTTGTAGTGGGGGCAAGGAGCGAGCAGTACTTC	CSVVVGARSEQYF
TRBD1	TRBV29-1	TRBJ2-7	few	TGCAGCGCCGGGACAGGGCATAGGCAGTACTTC	CSAGTGHRQYF
TRBD1	TRBV24-1	TRBJ1-2	many	TGTGCCACCAGTGATCCTGGGGGGACAGGGGACTATGGCTACACCTTC	CATSDPGGTGDYGYTF
.	TRBV10-3	TRBJ1-4	many	TGTGCCATCAGCGCGGGGGGAACTAATGAAAAACTGTTTTTT	CAISAGGTNEKLFF
TRBD1	TRBV20-1	TRBJ2-2	.	TGCAGTGCTCTCGGACAGGGGGGCACCGGGGAGCTGTTTTTT	CSALGQGGTGELFF
TRBD2	TRBV6-1	TRBJ2-7	many	TGTGCCAGCAGTCCCGGCAGCGGGAGGGGCTACGAGCAGTACTTC	CASSPGSGRGYEQYF
TRBD1	TRBV12-3/TRBV12-4	TRBJ1-2	many	TGTGCCAGCAGCTATAACGCGGGGACAGGGGATGGCTACACCTTC	CASSYNAGTGDGYTF
.	TRBV20-1	TRBJ1-2	.	TGCAGTGCTCCCGCTGGGGGCTACACCTTC	CSAPAGGYTF
TRBD2	TRBV20-1	TRBJ2-7	.	TGCAGTGCTAGAGAGCATAGCGGGAGCTCCTACGAGCAGTACTTC	CSAREHSGSSYEQYF
TRBD2	TRBV20-1	TRBJ2-1	many	TGCAGTGCAGAAACTAGCGGGAGAAAAGGGCAGTTCTTC	CSAETSGRKGQFF
TRBD2	TRBV6-2/TRBV6-3	TRBJ2-3	few	TGTGCCAGCAGCCCAACGGCGGGAGTTGGAGATACGCAGTATTTT	CASSPTAGVGDTQYF
TRBD1	TRBV29-1	TRBJ1-4	many	TGCAGCGTTGAAGACACCGGGACAGGGGGAGACAAACTGTTTTTT	CSVEDTGTGGDKLFF
.	TRBV24-1	TRBJ1-1	few	TGTGCCACCAGTGCTGACAGTTACACTGAAGCTTTCTTT	CATSADSYTEAFF
.	TRBV20-1	TRBJ2-6	few	TGCAGTGCTAGCCCGGCAGGGACTGGGGCCAACGTCCTGACTTTC	CSASPAGTGANVLTF
.	TRBV12-5	TRBJ2-2	.	TGTGCTAGTGGAGGGACTCAGAACACCGGGGAGCTGTTTTTT	CASGGTQNTGELFF
.	TRBV20-1	TRBJ2-7	many	TGCAGTGCTTACACCTCGGACGGAGCCTACGAGCAGTACTTC	CSAYTSDGAYEQYF
.	TRBV12-3/TRBV12-4	TRBJ2-5	many	TGTGCCAGCAGTTTTCGGTTGCAGGGACAAGAGACCCAGTACTTC	CASSFRLQGQETQYF